The source of this T cell receptor beta chain is a study of T cell clonality in common variable immunodeficiency. There are a few counts of this clone. The antigen remains unidentified. The data were produced by immunoSEQ multiplex PCR, yet TCRdb's version contains in-frame clones alone and is incomplete. The sample has roughly 42,000 clones, none seen only once. Regarding the study as a whole: Common variable immunodeficiency TCR beta sequences reportedly had fewer deletions and N-nucleotide insertions.

This receptor was identified in a human donor with common variable immunodeficiency. Specimen: peripheral blood mononuclear cells.

The sequenced CDR3 bases are TGTGCCAGCAGTTCCCCTAGCGGCGGCGGCATCGAG. Residues: CASSSPSGGGIE. The complete CDR3 sequence is CASSSPSGGGIEQYF. The chain recombines TRBV7-9 with TRBJ2-7, with TRBD2 matching over 7 bases. The CDR3 is cut off 3 residues early in the read; its end comes from the germline J gene. V gave up 6 bases and J gave up 6 bases; unmatched junction bases: 14. The germline V gene encodes CDR1 SEHNR and CDR2 FQNEAQ (reference sequence). This CDR3 spans 15 amino acids.